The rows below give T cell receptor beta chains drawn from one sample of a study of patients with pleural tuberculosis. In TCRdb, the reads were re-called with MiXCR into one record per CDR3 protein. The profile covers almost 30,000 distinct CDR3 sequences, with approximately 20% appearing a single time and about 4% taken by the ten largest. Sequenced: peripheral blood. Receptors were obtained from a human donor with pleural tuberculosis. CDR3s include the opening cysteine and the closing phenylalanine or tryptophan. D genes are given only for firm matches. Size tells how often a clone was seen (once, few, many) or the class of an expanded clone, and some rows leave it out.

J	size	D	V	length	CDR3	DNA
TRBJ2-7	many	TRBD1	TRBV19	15	CASSIDGQAAYEQYF	TGTGCCAGTAGTATAGACGGACAGGCCGCCTACGAGCAGTACTTC
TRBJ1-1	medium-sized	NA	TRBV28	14	CASSLESMNTEAFF	TGTGCCAGCAGTTTAGAGAGCATGAACACTGAAGCTTTCTTT
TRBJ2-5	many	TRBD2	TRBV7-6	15	CASSSSLADQETQYF	TGTGCCAGCAGCTCATCCCTAGCGGATCAAGAGACCCAGTACTTC
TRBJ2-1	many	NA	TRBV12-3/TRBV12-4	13	CASSLLRDNEQFF	TGTGCCAGCAGTTTACTCAGGGACAATGAGCAGTTCTTC
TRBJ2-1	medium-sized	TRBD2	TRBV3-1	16	CASSLTSGRLYNEQFF	TGTGCCAGCAGTCTAACTAGCGGGAGGCTGTACAATGAGCAGTTCTTC
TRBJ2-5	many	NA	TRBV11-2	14	CASSLVPRQETQYF	TGTGCCAGCAGCTTAGTGCCAAGGCAAGAGACCCAGTACTTC
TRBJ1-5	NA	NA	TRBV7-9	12	CTCSPTSQPQHF	TGTACCTGCAGCCCCACCTCTCAGCCCCAGCATTTT
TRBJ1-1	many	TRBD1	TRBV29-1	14	CSVAYRGQDTEAFF	TGCAGCGTGGCCTACAGGGGGCAGGACACTGAAGCTTTCTTT
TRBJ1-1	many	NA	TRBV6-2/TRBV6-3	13	CASSYSGATEAFF	TGTGCCAGCAGTTACTCCGGGGCCACTGAAGCTTTCTTT
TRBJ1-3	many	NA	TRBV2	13	CASNPSSGNTIYF	TGTGCCAGCAACCCGAGCTCTGGAAACACCATATATTTT
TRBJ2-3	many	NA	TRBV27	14	CASSSKQRLDTQYF	TGTGCCAGCAGTTCCAAGCAGCGATTAGATACGCAGTATTTT
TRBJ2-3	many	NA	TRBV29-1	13	CSVEETSPDTQYF	TGCAGCGTTGAAGAGACATCTCCCGATACGCAGTATTTT
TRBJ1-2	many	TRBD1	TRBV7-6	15	CASSLEAGGNYGYTF	TGTGCCAGCAGCTTAGAGGCAGGGGGCAACTATGGCTACACCTTC
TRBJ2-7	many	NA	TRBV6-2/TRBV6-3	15	CASSYGKAGEYEQYF	TGTGCCAGCAGTTACGGTAAAGCAGGGGAGTACGAGCAGTACTTC
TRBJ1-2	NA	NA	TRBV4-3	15	CASSRDTGGDYGYTF	TGCGCCAGCAGCCGAGATACCGGGGGCGACTATGGCTACACCTTC
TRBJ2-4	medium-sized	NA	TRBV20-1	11	CSASPKTLQYF	TGCAGTGCTAGCCCCAAGACACTTCAGTACTTC
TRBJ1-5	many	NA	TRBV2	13	CASSESGIQPQHF	TGTGCCAGCAGTGAATCAGGGATTCAGCCCCAGCATTTT